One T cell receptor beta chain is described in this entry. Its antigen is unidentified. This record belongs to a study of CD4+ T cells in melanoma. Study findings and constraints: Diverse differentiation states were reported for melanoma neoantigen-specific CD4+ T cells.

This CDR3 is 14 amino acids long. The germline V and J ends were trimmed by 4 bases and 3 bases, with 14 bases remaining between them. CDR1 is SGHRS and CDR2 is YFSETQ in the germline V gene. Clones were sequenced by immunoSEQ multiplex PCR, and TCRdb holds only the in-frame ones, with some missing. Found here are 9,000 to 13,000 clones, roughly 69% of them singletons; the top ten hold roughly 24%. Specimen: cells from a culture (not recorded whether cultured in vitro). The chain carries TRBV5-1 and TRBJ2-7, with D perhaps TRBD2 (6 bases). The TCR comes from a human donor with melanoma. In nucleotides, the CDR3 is TGCGCCAGCAGCCTGGGGGGAGAACTCTACGAGCAGTACTTC. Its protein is CASSLGGELYEQYF.